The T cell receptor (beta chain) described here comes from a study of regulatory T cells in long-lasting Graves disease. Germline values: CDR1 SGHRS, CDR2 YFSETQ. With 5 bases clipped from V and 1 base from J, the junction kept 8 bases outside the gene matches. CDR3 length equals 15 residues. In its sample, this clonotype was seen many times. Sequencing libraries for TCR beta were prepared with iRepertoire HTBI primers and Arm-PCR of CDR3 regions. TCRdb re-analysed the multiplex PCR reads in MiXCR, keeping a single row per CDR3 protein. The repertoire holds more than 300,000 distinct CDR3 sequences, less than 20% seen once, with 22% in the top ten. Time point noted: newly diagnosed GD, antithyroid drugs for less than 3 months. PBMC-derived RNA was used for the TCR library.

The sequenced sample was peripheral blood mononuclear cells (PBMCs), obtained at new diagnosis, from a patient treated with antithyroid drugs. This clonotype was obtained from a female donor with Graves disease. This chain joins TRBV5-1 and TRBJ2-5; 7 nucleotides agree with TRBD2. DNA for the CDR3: TGCGCCAGCAGACGTCTAGCGGAGATCCAAGAGACCCAGTACTTC. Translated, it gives CASRRLAEIQETQYF. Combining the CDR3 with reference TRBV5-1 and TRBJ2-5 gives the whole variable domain KAGVTQTPRYLIKTRGQQVTLSCSPISGHRSVSWYQQTPGQGLQFLFEYFSETQRNKGNFPGRFSGRQFSNSRSEMNVSTLELGDSALYLCASRRLAEIQETQYFGPGTRLLVL.